This T cell receptor beta chain was sequenced in a study of T-cell reconstitution after alpha-beta-depleted transplantation in children. This clonotype was recorded many times. This CDR3 comprises 18 residues. Germline V lookup: CDR1 DFQATT, CDR2 SNEGSKA (reference sequence). V dropped 0 bases and J dropped 3 bases, with 24 bases sitting between them. Unique molecular identifiers tagged the TCRbeta library. From the PCR reads, TCRdb called clonotypes with MiXCR, one entry per CDR3 protein. Of 450,000 to 600,000 distinct CDR3 sequences listed, 18% are singletons. The TCR comes from a human donor who donated a stem cell graft to a child with acute lymphoblastic leukemia. This chain connects TRBV20-1 to TRBJ2-7; perhaps TRBD2 as D (5 bases). The sequenced sample was PBMCs from the stem cell graft donor, obtained from the stem cell graft. CDR3 nucleotide sequence: TGCAGTGCTAGAGATTTTGTCCCGAGGAGCGGAGAACTCTACGAGCAGTACTTC. Translated, it gives CSARDFVPRSGELYEQYF.